The source of this T cell receptor beta chain is a study of T-cell memory formation after mild COVID-19. Study-level points and caveats: Contracting CD4+ clones sat mainly in CM and EM; CD8+ in EMRA. Whereas later expanders leaned CD4+, clones contracting day 15 to 85 showed a balanced CD4/CD8 makeup. Confirmation of SARS-CoV-2 specificity was lacking for second-wave clones peaking day 37.

Germline V CDR1 and CDR2: DFQATT, SNEGSKA (reference sequence). The germline V and J ends were trimmed by 3 bases and 5 bases, with 5 bases remaining between them. The CDR3 covers 11 residues. TCRdb recomputed calls from the 5' RACE reads with MiXCR, one row per CDR3 protein. The sample includes 260,000 or so distinct CDR3 sequences, around 15% seen only once; the top ten take 22%. Worth noting for this clonotype: As yet, its antigen is unknown.

The sequenced material came from PBMCs or a T cell subset sorted from them (not recorded which). This sequence was found in a man younger than 35 who had mild COVID-19 (a few samples of this study predate the infection). Cell type and time point are not known. The V and J genes are TRBV20-1 and TRBJ1-5; D gene ambiguous. CDR3 nucleotide sequence: TGCAGTGCTAGCGATTATCAGCCCCAGCATTTT. Its translation: CSASDYQPQHF.